The present T cell receptor beta chain was sequenced within a study of OX40 agonist ivuxolimab in advanced cancers. Overall study context: Three patients got partial responses; one had hepatocellular carcinoma and two had cutaneous melanoma.

The V gene's germline CDR1 is MNHNY and CDR2 SVGAGI (reference sequence). V lost 6 bases, J lost 0 bases, and 12 bases lay in between. The CDR3 has 15 amino acids. Some clones are missing from TCRdb's copy, which holds only in-frame ones; the method was immunoSEQ multiplex PCR. The profile shows about 62,000 clones, 82% of them singletons. This chain links TRBV6-6 with TRBJ2-1; D perhaps matches TRBD2 (6 bases). The input for sequencing was CD4+ or CD8+ T cells sorted from blood, taken in a trial of the OX40 agonist ivuxolimab. This TCR derives from an adult with an advanced solid tumor such as melanoma, head and neck, liver or kidney cancer. The CDR3 loop reads CASRASASSYNEQFF. CDR3 in DNA: TGTGCCAGCAGAGCTAGCGCAAGCTCCTACAATGAGCAGTTCTTC.